This T cell receptor (beta chain) is drawn from a study of neoadjuvant nivolumab and ipilimumab in lung cancer. This table comes from immunoSEQ multiplex PCR, and its TCRdb copy is limited to in-frame clones, with some not included. The sample includes roughly 2,500 clones, approximately 85% of them seen just once. As for this clone: What it binds is unknown.

V dropped 5 bases and J dropped 5; count of bases not matched to a gene: 6. CDR1 and CDR2 from the germline V gene are SGHRS and YFSETQ. The CDR3 totals 14 residues. Points from the study as a whole: Only two of four nivolumab-treated tumors gained richness and clonality by surgery. Resected-tumor TCR richness correlated positively with pretherapy blood richness. Pathologic regression was not significantly tied to TCR clonality.

This rearrangement joins TRBV5-1 to TRBJ2-1; TRBD2 matches 8 bases. The material was tumor tissue, obtained before neoadjuvant nivolumab, alone or with ipilimumab. This receptor was obtained from an adult with non-small cell lung cancer. The CDR3 protein is CASSTGAGDNEQFF. The CDR3 nucleotides read TGCGCCAGCAGTACGGGAGCGGGAGACAATGAGCAGTTCTTC. Filled out from reference TRBV5-1 and TRBJ2-1, the complete variable domain reads KAGVTQTPRYLIKTRGQQVTLSCSPISGHRSVSWYQQTPGQGLQFLFEYFSETQRNKGNFPGRFSGRQFSNSRSEMNVSTLELGDSALYLCASSTGAGDNEQFFGPGTRLTVL.